The present T cell receptor beta chain was sequenced within a study of OX40 agonist ivuxolimab in advanced cancers. Study-level background: Having had anti-PD-1, anti-PD-L1 or anti-CTLA-4 therapy before was allowed, and roughly 40% had some. Study findings and constraints: Relatively little clonal expansion, among the lowest observed, appeared in partial responders at 0.1-3.0 mg/kg.

On this clone itself: Its antigen is not known.

Germline V gives CDR1 SGHKS, CDR2 YYEKEE (reference sequence). V was cut by 1 base and J by 4 bases, with 5 bases left in between. This CDR3 is 12 amino acids long. Only in-frame clones appear in the TCRdb table, and some are missing; sequencing was by immunoSEQ multiplex PCR. This repertoire shows 75,000 to 100,000 clones, approximately 80% found once; its top ten account for approximately 2.6%. The clonotype originates from an adult with an advanced solid tumor such as melanoma, head and neck, liver or kidney cancer. The rearrangement links TRBV5-5 to TRBJ2-5; D is unresolved. The specimen was CD4+ or CD8+ T cells sorted from blood, collected in a trial of the OX40 agonist ivuxolimab. CDR3 in DNA: TGTGCCAGCAGCTTGAAGGGAGAGACCCAGTACTTC. Encoded protein: CASSLKGETQYF.